Listed here are 3 T cell receptor beta chains from one sample, sequenced in a study of shared clonotypes between healthy human individuals. Method: immunoSEQ multiplex PCR; TCRdb's copy keeps in-frame clones and lacks some. The sample shows about 1 million clones, 60% to 80% of them seen only once. Material for sequencing was memory CD4+ T cells sorted from blood. The subset: CD45RA-negative fraction. Receptors originate from a young man in good health.

The chain joins TRBV6-1 to TRBJ2-5; TRBD1 agrees at 9 bases. CDR1 is MNHNS and CDR2 is SASEGT in the germline V gene. This CDR3 region has 15 residues. With V trimmed by 6 bases and J by 7 bases, 12 bases remained unmatched. CDR3 protein: CASSTGTGTKPTQYF. CDR3 nucleotides: TGTGCCAGCAGCACCGGGACAGGGACAAAACCGACCCAGTACTTC.

CDR3 sequence (DNA): TGCAGCGTCCTGACAGGGAGCTCCTATAATTCACCCCTCCACTTT. It translates to CSVLTGSSYNSPLHF. The chain uses TRBV29-1 and TRBJ1-6, with TRBD1 identical over 7 bases. Germline-derived CDR1 and CDR2 are SQVTM and ANQGSEA. The length of the CDR3 is 15 residues. Trimming at V came to 6 bases and at J to 0 bases, leaving 5 bases not matched to a gene.

The chain has TRBV2 and TRBJ2-3, with D uncertain. Between the trimmed V and J ends, which lost 4 bases and 8 bases, there was a span of 13 bases. The CDR3 is made up of 13 amino acids. In germline, CDR1 is SNHLY, CDR2 FYNNEI. The chain's CDR3 is CASSGATRTTQYF. CDR3 DNA sequence: TGTGCCAGCAGTGGCGCGACACGGACTACGCAGTATTTT.